This T cell receptor beta chain was captured in a study of PD-1 blockade in classical Hodgkin lymphoma. Stated time point: newly diagnosed, previously untreated cHL patient sample. It was by magnetic negative selection that CD4+ T cells were purified from thawed PBMCs. Acting as the comparison were PBMCs from newly diagnosed, untreated classical Hodgkin lymphoma. Study results and caveats: Newly diagnosed patients had baseline TCR diversity that was reportedly lower than that of healthy donors.

About this clone itself: Its antigen is still unknown.

Deletions cut 7 bases from V and 4 bases from J, with 16 bases between. This CDR3 region has 14 residues. Germline CDR1 and CDR2: LGHNT and FRNRAP. Sequencing was performed with immunoSEQ multiplex PCR; in TCRdb, only in-frame clones are kept and a portion is missing. The table has more than 15,000 clones, roughly 90% seen once. The sample comprised CD4+ T cells from blood. The rearrangement uses TRBV12-5 and TRBJ1-1; the D is unclear. The sequence was collected from a human donor with classical Hodgkin lymphoma. The CDR3 coding sequence is TGTGCTAGTGCCCAATCGGTGGGGTCCACTGAAGCTTTCTTT. Protein product: CASAQSVGSTEAFF.